The source of this T cell receptor beta chain is a study of lymphopenia after photon versus proton radiotherapy (dated by TCRdb to between 2017 and 2020). Turning to the overall study: The study compared the immunological effects of photon versus proton radiation therapy in patients with gastrointestinal tumors who developed high-grade lymphopenia. The cohort comprised about 19 patients with gastrointestinal tumors who received either photon or proton therapy and then developed lymphopenia. The goal of the study was to describe how the two radiation modalities differ in their effects on the immune system. General conclusions and limits of the study: Across the cohort, an inverse correlation was found between a larger post-nadir drop in TCR diversity and overall survival time among patients who died. Proton-treated patients stayed relatively stable during treatment, while photon-treated patients lost naive T cells and TCR diversity and gained effector/memory populations. The survival association was examined only in patients who died, and the authors described better survival with proton therapy as a possibility, not as a demonstrated result. After the lymphocyte count nadir, oligoclonal expansion, especially of CD8+ Temra cells, was observed in photon-treated repertoires, and the drop in diversity was driven by this expansion.

The cysteine opens and the phenylalanine closes a CDR3 of 13 amino acids. Only CDR3 DNA remains: 39 bases, in frame from the first base. At the junction V is shortened by 3 bases and J by 10 bases, with 16 bases in between. The germline V gene (reference sequence) provides CDR1 GTSNPN and CDR2 SVGIG. Library preparation was by the immunoSEQ multiplex PCR assay. T cell repertoires were profiled by deep sequencing of rearranged TCR beta loci, alongside multiparametric flow cytometry. TCRdb provides this immuneACCESS table in a form limited to in-frame rearrangements. Some clones are lacking; in checked studies, under half of them reflect an unresolved V gene, and why the rest are absent is not known. This sample lists about 50,000 clones; roughly nine tenths were detected once. The ten largest make up 18% of the sample. Remarks on this clone: Its antigen is not yet known. Base-call qualities are not available, and no considerably larger clone is one nucleotide away.

The receptor's source is a woman aged 40 to 50 with cholangiocarcinoma. The sequence joins TRBV30 to TRBJ2-1; the D match is possibly TRBD1 or TRBD2, with 5 bases aligned in each. The material sequenced was peripheral blood, taken from a patient treated with photon-based radiotherapy. The DNA sequence is TGTGCCTGGAGCTTTGTGGACTGGGGGGAGCAGTTCTTC. This yields the protein CAWSFVDWGEQFF.